This T cell receptor beta chain was sequenced for a study of blood T cell repertoires in COVID-19. Study-level background: Italy, Spain and the United States were the sources of the convalescent and acute COVID-19 samples. PBMCs, B-cell-depleted T cells, or T cells provided the cDNA or gDNA that made up the material.

Original processing notes: Estimated nucleated cell counts came from reference gene primer amplification. Sequencing was performed with immunoSEQ multiplex PCR; in TCRdb, only in-frame clones are kept and a portion is missing. The V and J calls and the clone size are those of that table, but D and trimming were determined from the DNA. The table shows 250,000 to 350,000 clones, with around 84% occurring only once. In this sample, this clone turned up a few times. V lost 0 bases, J lost 3 bases, and 5 bases lay in between. The CDR3 loop spans 13 amino acids. Germline lookup yields CDR1 MGHRA and CDR2 YSYEKL.

The TCR comes from a human donor with COVID-19, enrolled during active disease. The donor label of this sample is uncertain. The sequencing input was peripheral blood. The chain couples TRBV4-1 to TRBJ1-1; D unresolved. DNA of the CDR3: TGCGCCAGCAGCCAAGAAGCGCACACTGAAGCTTTCTTT. It yields the protein CASSQEAHTEAFF.